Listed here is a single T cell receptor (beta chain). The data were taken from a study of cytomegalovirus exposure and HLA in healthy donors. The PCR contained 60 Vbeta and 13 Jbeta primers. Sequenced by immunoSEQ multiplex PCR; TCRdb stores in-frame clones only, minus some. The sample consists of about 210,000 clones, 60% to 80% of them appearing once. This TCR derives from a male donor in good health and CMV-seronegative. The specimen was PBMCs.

Here the CDR3 reads CASSQLELAAGKETQYF. The CDR3 DNA follows: TGTGCCAGCAGCCAGCTCGAACTAGCGGCCGGTAAAGAGACCCAGTACTTC. The V gene is TRBV4-2, the J gene TRBJ2-5; 8 nucleotides agree with TRBD2. Germline V lookup: CDR1 LGHNA, CDR2 YNFKEQ. The J segment lost 3 bases and the V segment lost 3 bases, leaving 12 bases of the junction unmatched. This CDR3 contains 17 residues.